The 15 T cell receptor beta chains in this list originate from one sample, sequenced in a study of T-cell reconstitution after alpha-beta-depleted transplantation in children. A library of TCRbeta sequences, prepared with unique molecular identifiers, was generated. TCRdb ran MiXCR on the PCR reads and lists one entry per CDR3 protein. The repertoire holds roughly 49,000 distinct CDR3 sequences, with nearly 9.5% as singletons. The sequencing here drew on PBMCs, mostly from graft donor cells, taken 60 days after TCRalphabeta/CD19-depleted stem cell transplant. Source of these receptors: a male patient aged 2-9 years who had a stem cell transplant for chronic granulomatous disease, so the T cells may come from the graft donor.

For the CDR3, the DNA is TGTGCCAGCAGCTTGGGGACAGGCGCAGCGGAGTACTTC. Encoded protein: CASSLGTGAAEYF. V and J are TRBV5-4 and TRBJ2-7; 7 bases align to TRBD1. Germline CDR1 and CDR2: SGHNT and YYREEE (reference sequence). The V segment lost 0 bases and the J segment 11 bases; nucleotides outside the gene matches: 8. This CDR3 contains 13 residues.

The rearrangement links TRBV20-1 to TRBJ2-7; TRBD1 matches at 9 bases. Germline loops: CDR1 DFQATT, CDR2 SNEGSKA (reference sequence). With V trimmed by 4 bases and J by 5 bases, 6 bases remained unmatched. This CDR3 contains 13 residues. The CDR3 DNA follows: TGCAGTGCTACACAGGGGGCGTGGGACGAGCAGTACTTC. It yields the protein CSATQGAWDEQYF.

There are many counts of this clonotype. The V and J genes are TRBV7-9 and TRBJ2-7, with 7 bases fitting TRBD2. The CDR3 has 14 residues. After removal of 4 bases from V and 2 bases from J, the junction contained 5 bases not matched to a gene. CDR1 and CDR2 from the germline V gene are SEHNR and FQNEAQ (reference sequence). The CDR3 region is CASSSASGTYEQYF. CDR3 coding DNA: TGTGCCAGCAGCTCTGCTAGCGGAACCTACGAGCAGTACTTC.

This clonotype was seen many times. The rearrangement uses TRBV3-1 and TRBJ2-7; 12 positions agree with TRBD2. CDR3 size: 17 residues. The ends lost 4 bases at V and 0 bases at J; junction bases unmatched: 7. Per germline, CDR1 LGHDT and CDR2 YNNKEL (reference sequence). The DNA of the CDR3 is TGTGCCAGCAGCCTTACTTGGACTAGCGGGGCCTCCTACGAGCAGTACTTC. This encodes CASSLTWTSGASYEQYF.

This clonotype has ten or more counts. The chain carries TRBV20-1 and TRBJ1-2; tentative D call: TRBD1 (6 bases). Trimming removed 6 bases at V and 8 bases at J, with 19 bases between. The CDR3 is 13 amino acids. Germline CDR1 and CDR2: DFQATT and SNEGSKA (reference sequence). The CDR3 region is CSAPQGTLGGYTF. The CDR3 DNA sequence: TGCAGTGCCCCACAGGGTACGCTGGGCGGCTACACCTTC.

The sample holds many counts of this clonotype. J is TRBJ2-7 and V is TRBV28, with 11 bases lining up with TRBD2. With 3 bases clipped from V and 7 bases from J, the junction kept 5 bases outside the gene matches. This CDR3 has 14 residues. Germline V CDR1 and CDR2: MDHEN, SYDVKM. The CDR3 reads CASSFLLAGEEQYF. In nucleotides, the CDR3 is TGTGCCAGCAGTTTCCTACTAGCGGGAGAGGAGCAGTACTTC. The complete variable domain, with remaining parts taken from reference TRBV28 and TRBJ2-7, reads DVKVTQSSRYLVKRTGEKVFLECVQDMDHENMFWYRQDPGLGLRLIYFSYDVKMKEKGDIPEGYSVSREKKERFSLILESASTNQTSMYLCASSFLLAGEEQYFGPGTRLTVT.

This clonotype was observed at least ten times. This chain links TRBV29-1 with TRBJ1-2; 9 positions match TRBD1. This CDR3 spans 15 amino acids. Looked up from germline, CDR1 is SQVTM and CDR2 is ANQGSEA. J lost 2 bases, V lost 0 bases, and 4 bases had no gene match. This CDR3 reads CSVEDDTGGNYGYTF. In DNA, the CDR3 is TGCAGCGTTGAAGACGACACAGGGGGCAACTATGGCTACACCTTC. Using reference TRBV29-1 and TRBJ1-2 for the parts outside the CDR3, the full variable domain is SAVISQKPSRDICQRGTSLTIQCQVDSQVTMMFWYRQQPGQSLTLIATANQGSEATYESGFVIDKFPISRPNLTFSTLTVSNMSPEDSSIYLCSVEDDTGGNYGYTFGSGTRLTVV.

The chain carries TRBV6-2 or TRBV6-3 and TRBJ1-2; D gene uncertain. In germline, CDR1 is MNHEY, CDR2 SVGEGT. The CDR3 runs to 13 residues. V dropped 5 bases and J dropped 1 base, with 8 bases sitting between them. The CDR3 protein is CASSPDNNYGYTF. Written as DNA, the CDR3 is TGTGCCAGCAGTCCCGACAATAACTATGGCTACACCTTC.

This clonotype has at least ten counts. The chain combines TRBV3-1 with TRBJ2-1; D remains unclear. CDR3 size: 13 residues. Trimming removed 4 bases from V and 6 bases from J, with 10 bases in between. The germline CDR1 and CDR2 sequences are LGHDT and YNNKEL (reference sequence). In DNA, the CDR3 is TGTGCCAGCAGCCCCCTTAACCTCAATGAGCAGTTCTTC. Amino acid sequence: CASSPLNLNEQFF.

As regards this clonotype: The CDR3 ends on some other residue instead of the conserved phenylalanine or tryptophan, so this is likely a read error. The CDR3 DNA is TGCAGTGCTAGAGTGGGGGGGCGCGAGCAGTACCTC. It translates to CSARVGGREQYL. The chain combines TRBV20-1 with TRBJ2-7; tentative D call: TRBD2 (7 bases). The CDR3 extends over 12 amino acids. Between the trimmed V and J ends, which lost 1 base and 6 bases, there was a span of 10 bases. Per the germline V gene, CDR1 is DFQATT and CDR2 is SNEGSKA (reference sequence).

In this sample, this clonotype turned up many times. The genes are TRBV3-1 and TRBJ2-1; D might be TRBD2 (6 bases). The CDR3 runs to 17 residues. V lost 4 bases to trimming and J lost 10 bases, with 26 bases between them. In germline, CDR1 is LGHDT, CDR2 YNNKEL (reference sequence). As DNA, the CDR3 is TGTGCCAGCAGCCCCCGGGGAGGCCGAGGAGGATCGAGGGAGCAGTTCTTC. Encoded protein: CASSPRGGRGGSREQFF.

V gene TRBV6-5 combines with J gene TRBJ2-1; 10 positions agree with TRBD2. This CDR3 region has 15 residues. Germline V gives CDR1 MNHEY, CDR2 SVGAGI. V lost 2 bases to trimming and J lost 9 bases; unmatched junction nucleotides: 7. The CDR3 loop reads CASSYEAGGPGEQFF. CDR3 in DNA: TGTGCCAGCAGTTACGAAGCGGGAGGGCCCGGTGAGCAGTTCTTC.

This clonotype was detected many times. J is TRBJ2-1 and V is TRBV5-1; TRBD1 matches 11 bases. The germline gives CDR1 SGHRS, CDR2 YFSETQ. The CDR3 extends over 14 amino acids. The V segment lost 3 bases and the J segment 7 bases; nucleotides outside the gene matches: 3. The CDR3 DNA reads as TGCGCCAGCAGCTGGACAGGGGGCTGGAATGAGCAGTTCTTC. Its translation: CASSWTGGWNEQFF.

This clonotype was recorded a few times. This chain joins TRBV25-1 and TRBJ2-2, with 7 positions matching TRBD2. The CDR3 totals 17 residues. Germline V lookup: CDR1 MGHDK, CDR2 SYGVNS. V was pared by 1 base and J by 0 bases, with 5 bases of the junction left unmatched. CDR3 protein: CASSEWGGSANTGELFF. CDR3 in DNA: TGTGCCAGCAGTGAATGGGGGGGGTCCGCGAACACCGGGGAGCTGTTTTTT.

Relative to its sample, this clonotype is medium-sized. V usage is TRBV19 and J usage is TRBJ2-4, with TRBD1 as a possible D gene (6 bases). Germline V gives CDR1 LNHDA, CDR2 SQIVND (reference sequence). CDR3 length equals 16 residues. Trimming took off 4 bases at V and 6 bases at J, with 19 bases between the two ends. The CDR3, as DNA: TGTGCCAGTAGTACGAACAGGGCGGGTCGAGGAAACATTCAGTACTTC. Its translation is CASSTNRAGRGNIQYF.